A selection of T cell receptor beta chains follows, all from one sample in a study of blood T cells in healthy people across ages. Using its own MiXCR run on the 5' RACE reads, TCRdb lists one record per CDR3 protein. Here the sample spans 750,000 to 1,000,000 distinct CDR3 sequences, about 28% being singletons. The same data also contributed to another study, on T cells of mothers and their children.

Sequencing used blood. These receptors came from a woman aged 40-49 years in good health. CDR3s include the opening cysteine and the closing phenylalanine or tryptophan. Fields, in order: J gene, D gene, V gene, clone size, CDR3 protein, CDR3 DNA. A D gene is named only where the DNA matches it firmly. Expanded clones get a size class; other rows say once, few or many, or leave the size out.

J gene: TRBJ2-1; D gene: TRBD2; V gene: TRBV20-1; clone size: many; CDR3 protein: CSARVPTGGHNEQFF; CDR3 DNA: TGCAGTGCTAGGGTGCCAACGGGGGGGCACAATGAGCAGTTCTTC
J gene: TRBJ2-1; D gene: NA; V gene: TRBV7-3; clone size: many; CDR3 protein: CASSLVPMGTGMRNEGQFF; CDR3 DNA: TGTGCCAGCAGCTTAGTCCCCATGGGGACGGGGATGAGGAATGAAGGGCAGTTCTTC
J gene: TRBJ2-1; D gene: TRBD2; V gene: TRBV27; clone size: NA; CDR3 protein: CASSSPTSGRDKQFF; CDR3 DNA: TGTGCCAGCAGTTCCCCGACTAGCGGGAGGGATAAGCAGTTCTTC
J gene: TRBJ2-4; D gene: TRBD2; V gene: TRBV5-1; clone size: NA; CDR3 protein: CASSLVAGDGIQYF; CDR3 DNA: TGCGCCAGTAGCTTGGTAGCGGGGGACGGCATTCAGTACTTC
J gene: TRBJ2-7; D gene: NA; V gene: TRBV11-2; clone size: few; CDR3 protein: CASSRNLNNEQYF; CDR3 DNA: TGTGCCAGCAGCCGTAACTTAAACAATGAGCAGTACTTC
J gene: TRBJ2-2; D gene: NA; V gene: TRBV20-1; clone size: few; CDR3 protein: CSARPFTGELFF; CDR3 DNA: TGCAGTGCTAGGCCCTTCACCGGGGAGCTGTTTTTT
J gene: TRBJ2-5; D gene: TRBD1; V gene: TRBV20-1; clone size: many; CDR3 protein: CSAPRTRGQRETQYF; CDR3 DNA: TGCAGTGCGCCTCGAACCAGGGGGCAGCGGGAGACCCAGTACTTC
J gene: TRBJ2-5; D gene: TRBD1; V gene: TRBV3-1; clone size: few; CDR3 protein: CASSQVQGIETQYF; CDR3 DNA: TGTGCCAGCAGCCAAGTACAGGGGATAGAGACCCAGTACTTC
J gene: TRBJ2-7; D gene: TRBD1; V gene: TRBV25-1; clone size: NA; CDR3 protein: CASSVTGTDPYEQYF; CDR3 DNA: TGTGCCAGCAGTGTAACCGGGACAGACCCCTACGAGCAGTACTTC
J gene: TRBJ1-1; D gene: NA; V gene: TRBV9; clone size: NA; CDR3 protein: CASSVASTGGGTEAFF; CDR3 DNA: TGTGCCAGCAGCGTAGCATCGACGGGAGGGGGGACTGAAGCTTTCTTT
J gene: TRBJ2-1; D gene: NA; V gene: TRBV11-2; clone size: NA; CDR3 protein: CASSLGWGSYNEQFF; CDR3 DNA: TGTGCCAGCAGCTTAGGGTGGGGATCCTACAATGAGCAGTTCTTC
J gene: TRBJ1-4; D gene: TRBD1; V gene: TRBV5-1; clone size: NA; CDR3 protein: CASSPDGSPGGKLFF; CDR3 DNA: TGCGCCAGCAGTCCGGACGGCTCCCCAGGGGGAAAACTGTTTTTT
J gene: TRBJ1-2; D gene: TRBD1; V gene: TRBV7-9; clone size: many; CDR3 protein: CASGKPDRADYGYTF; CDR3 DNA: TGTGCCAGCGGCAAACCCGACAGGGCGGACTATGGCTACACCTTC
J gene: TRBJ2-3; D gene: NA; V gene: TRBV9; clone size: few; CDR3 protein: CASGRAGAADTQYF; CDR3 DNA: TGTGCAAGCGGAAGGGCGGGGGCGGCAGATACGCAGTATTTT
J gene: TRBJ2-7; D gene: NA; V gene: TRBV28; clone size: few; CDR3 protein: CASNQRRDEQYF; CDR3 DNA: TGTGCCAGCAACCAACGGAGGGACGAGCAGTACTTC
J gene: TRBJ2-7; D gene: NA; V gene: TRBV4-1; clone size: many; CDR3 protein: CASSQVHPGPLYEQYF; CDR3 DNA: TGCGCCAGCAGCCAAGTTCATCCGGGACCGCTTTACGAGCAGTACTTC
J gene: TRBJ2-5; D gene: NA; V gene: TRBV9; clone size: many; CDR3 protein: CASSVDPGPQETQYF; CDR3 DNA: TGTGCCAGCAGCGTAGACCCCGGACCTCAAGAGACCCAGTACTTC
J gene: TRBJ1-4; D gene: TRBD1; V gene: TRBV28; clone size: NA; CDR3 protein: CASSPGDRGGNEKLFF; CDR3 DNA: TGTGCCAGCAGTCCCGGGGACAGGGGAGGGAATGAAAAACTGTTTTTT
J gene: TRBJ2-3; D gene: TRBD1; V gene: TRBV20-1; clone size: NA; CDR3 protein: CSATRQGQLTDTQYF; CDR3 DNA: TGCAGTGCAACCAGACAGGGCCAACTCACAGATACGCAGTATTTT
J gene: TRBJ2-3; D gene: TRBD2; V gene: TRBV7-9; clone size: NA; CDR3 protein: CASRPGTSGADTLYF; CDR3 DNA: TGTGCCAGCAGGCCGGGGACTAGCGGGGCAGATACGCTGTATTTT
J gene: TRBJ2-3; D gene: NA; V gene: TRBV20-1; clone size: NA; CDR3 protein: CSAENRDPFFEDTQYF; CDR3 DNA: TGCAGTGCCGAAAACCGGGACCCCTTTTTTGAAGATACGCAGTATTTT
J gene: TRBJ1-1; D gene: TRBD1; V gene: TRBV5-1; clone size: NA; CDR3 protein: CASAPGGAGNTEAFF; CDR3 DNA: TGCGCCAGTGCCCCAGGGGGCGCGGGGAACACTGAAGCTTTCTTT
J gene: TRBJ1-1; D gene: TRBD1; V gene: TRBV15; clone size: NA; CDR3 protein: CATSRDWAGGMNTEAFF; CDR3 DNA: TGTGCCACCAGCAGAGATTGGGCAGGGGGCATGAACACTGAAGCTTTCTTT
J gene: TRBJ1-6; D gene: TRBD1; V gene: TRBV6-5; clone size: few; CDR3 protein: CASSGDDRGNSPLHF; CDR3 DNA: TGTGCCAGCAGTGGAGATGACAGGGGAAATTCACCCCTCCACTTT
J gene: TRBJ2-1; D gene: NA; V gene: TRBV5-1; clone size: few; CDR3 protein: CASSPGRSRQSEQFF; CDR3 DNA: TGCGCCAGCAGCCCCGGACGAAGTAGGCAAAGTGAGCAGTTCTTC
J gene: TRBJ1-2; D gene: TRBD1; V gene: TRBV5-8; clone size: NA; CDR3 protein: CASRGRGNYGCTF; CDR3 DNA: TGTGCCAGCAGGGGCAGGGGGAACTATGGCTGCACCTTC
J gene: TRBJ2-7; D gene: TRBD1; V gene: TRBV20-1; clone size: few; CDR3 protein: CSASDRGEQYF; CDR3 DNA: TGCAGTGCCAGTGACAGGGGCGAGCAGTACTTC
J gene: TRBJ1-6; D gene: NA; V gene: TRBV27; clone size: many; CDR3 protein: CASSLRGSPLHF; CDR3 DNA: TGTGCCAGCAGCCTGAGGGGGTCACCCCTCCACTTT
J gene: TRBJ2-2; D gene: NA; V gene: TRBV20-1; clone size: few; CDR3 protein: CSARSTYTGELFF; CDR3 DNA: TGCAGTGCTAGAAGCACATACACCGGGGAGCTGTTTTTT
J gene: TRBJ2-1; D gene: NA; V gene: TRBV6-6; clone size: few; CDR3 protein: CASSSSLGSYNEQFF; CDR3 DNA: TGTGCCAGCTCCAGTAGCCTGGGTTCCTACAATGAGCAGTTCTTC
J gene: TRBJ2-4; D gene: NA; V gene: TRBV20-1; clone size: NA; CDR3 protein: CSARDCSKQYF; CDR3 DNA: TGCAGTGCTAGAGATTGCAGCAAGCAGTACTTC
J gene: TRBJ2-5; D gene: NA; V gene: TRBV21-1; clone size: NA; CDR3 protein: CASSATGWQTQYF; CDR3 DNA: TGTGCCAGCAGCGCGACAGGGTGGCAGACCCAGTACTTC
J gene: TRBJ1-1; D gene: NA; V gene: TRBV4-3; clone size: many; CDR3 protein: CASSQEGATEAFF; CDR3 DNA: TGCGCCAGCAGCCAAGAGGGGGCCACTGAAGCTTTCTTT
J gene: TRBJ2-5; D gene: TRBD2; V gene: TRBV6-1; clone size: many; CDR3 protein: CASSLNGGGETQYF; CDR3 DNA: TGTGCCAGCAGCCTCAACGGGGGGGGAGAGACCCAGTACTTC
J gene: TRBJ2-3; D gene: NA; V gene: TRBV12-3/TRBV12-4; clone size: NA; CDR3 protein: CASSSRVESTDTQYF; CDR3 DNA: TGTGCCAGCAGTTCCAGGGTGGAGAGCACAGATACGCAGTATTTT